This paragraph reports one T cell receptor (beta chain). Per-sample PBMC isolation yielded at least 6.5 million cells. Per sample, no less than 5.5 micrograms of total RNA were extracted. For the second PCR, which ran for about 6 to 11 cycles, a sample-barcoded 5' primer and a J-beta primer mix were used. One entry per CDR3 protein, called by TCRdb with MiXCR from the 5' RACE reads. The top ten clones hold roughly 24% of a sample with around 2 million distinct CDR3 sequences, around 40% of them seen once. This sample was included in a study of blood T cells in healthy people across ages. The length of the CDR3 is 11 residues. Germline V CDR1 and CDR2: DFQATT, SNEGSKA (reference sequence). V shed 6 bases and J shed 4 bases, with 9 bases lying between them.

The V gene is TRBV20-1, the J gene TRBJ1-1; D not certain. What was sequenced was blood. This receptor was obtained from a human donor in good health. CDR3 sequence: CSARQATEAFF. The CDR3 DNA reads TGCAGTGCAAGGCAGGCCACTGAAGCTTTCTTT.